This T cell receptor beta chain was recorded in a study of cytomegalovirus exposure and HLA in healthy donors. With 3 bases clipped from V and 4 bases from J, the junction kept 12 bases outside the gene matches. Germline-derived CDR1 and CDR2 are MNHEY and SMNVEV (reference sequence). The CDR3 has 19 residues. This PCR relied on a set of 60 Vbeta primers and 13 Jbeta primers. Assay: immunoSEQ multiplex PCR; the TCRdb copy retains only in-frame clones and omits some. In total, the table holds 150,000 to 200,000 clones. The sequencing input was PBMCs. The chain joins TRBV27 to TRBJ2-1, with TRBD2 matching over 13 bases. This receptor was taken from a woman aged 55-70 years in good health and CMV-seronegative. CDR3 DNA sequence: TGTGCCAGCAGTTTCCTCGGACAGGGGGGACTAGCGGGATACAATGAGCAGTTCTTC. Amino acids: CASSFLGQGGLAGYNEQFF.